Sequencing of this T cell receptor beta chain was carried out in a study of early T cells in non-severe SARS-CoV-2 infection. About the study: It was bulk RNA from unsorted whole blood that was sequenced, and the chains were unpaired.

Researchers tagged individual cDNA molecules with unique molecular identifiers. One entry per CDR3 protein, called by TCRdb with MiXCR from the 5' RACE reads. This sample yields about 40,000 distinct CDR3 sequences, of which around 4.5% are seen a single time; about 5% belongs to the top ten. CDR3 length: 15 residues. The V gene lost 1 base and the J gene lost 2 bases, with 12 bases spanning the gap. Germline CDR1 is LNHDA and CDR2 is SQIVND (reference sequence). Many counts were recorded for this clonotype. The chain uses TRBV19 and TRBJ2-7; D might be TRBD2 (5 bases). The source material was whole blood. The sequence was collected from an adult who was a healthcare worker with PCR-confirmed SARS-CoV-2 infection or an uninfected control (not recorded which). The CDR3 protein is CASSIAPGETYEQYF. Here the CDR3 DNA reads TGTGCCAGTAGTATAGCGCCCGGGGAAACCTACGAGCAGTACTTC.